These 29 T cell receptor beta chains originate from one sample sequenced in a study of response to subunit inactivated influenza vaccine (dated by TCRdb to 2017 to 2018). The library was built by means of RT-PCR. The instrument was an Illumina HiSeq 2500. TCRdb itself trimmed the public reads at Q25 with fastp, ran MiXCR and retained productive beta chains. Rows matching on CDR3 protein sequence are summarized as one entry with the most common DNA and genes. For this sample the table gives 650,000 or so distinct CDR3 sequences, of which around 13% were detected only once. Less than 9% of the sample goes to the ten largest clones. The specimen was PBMCs from blood, collected about 14 days before vaccination. The receptors here all came from a middle-aged man who received an inactivated influenza vaccine. Donor details come from another sample of the same person, matched by shared clones.

This clonotype has more than one count but fewer than ten. The gene calls are TRBV28 and TRBJ2-1; 10 bases line up with TRBD1. This CDR3 is built from 13 residues. J was trimmed by 7 bases and V by 7 bases; bases with no gene match: 4. CDR1 and CDR2 from the germline V gene are MDHEN and SYDVKM. Here the CDR3 reads CASNRQGANEQFF. CDR3 bases: TGTGCCAGCAATCGACAGGGGGCGAATGAGCAGTTCTTC.

The CDR3 spells CASSVDRGRVMGTGELFF. The CDR3 bases are TGTGCCAGTAGTGTTGACAGGGGGCGCGTGATGGGCACCGGGGAGCTGTTTTTT. The J gene is TRBJ2-2, the V gene TRBV19, with TRBD1 matching over 10 bases. Germline CDR1 reads LNHDA; CDR2 reads SQIVND (reference sequence). J gave up 4 bases and V 5 bases, and 13 bases lay outside the gene matches. The CDR3 has 18 residues. The entire variable domain, with the rest obtained from reference TRBV19 and TRBJ2-2, is as follows: DGGITQSPKYLFRKEGQNVTLSCEQNLNHDAMYWYRQDPGQGLRLIYYSQIVNDFQKGDIAEGYSVSREKKESFPLTVTSAQKNPTAFYLCASSVDRGRVMGTGELFFGEGSRLTVL.

The V call is TRBV7-9, the J call TRBJ2-7, with 7 bases identical to TRBD2. Per the germline V gene, CDR1 is SEHNR and CDR2 is FQNEAQ (reference sequence). V lost 4 bases to trimming and J lost 4 bases; unmatched junction nucleotides: 10. The CDR3 has 15 residues. The CDR3 sequence: CASSSANGLGYEQYF. The CDR3 DNA is TGTGCCAGCAGCTCAGCAAACGGACTAGGATACGAGCAGTACTTC.

The chain combines TRBV5-5 with TRBJ1-1, with no clear D. The CDR3 has 11 amino acids. Deletions cut 0 bases from V and 8 bases from J, with 5 bases between. The germline V gene encodes CDR1 SGHKS and CDR2 YYEKEE (reference sequence). DNA for the CDR3: TGTGCCAGCAGCTTGGTACACGAAGCTTTCTTT. Translation: CASSLVHEAFF.

This sequence joins TRBV18 and TRBJ2-7; 11 bases map to TRBD2. Germline V lookup: CDR1 KGHSH, CDR2 LQKENI. This CDR3 has 15 amino acids. V gave up 4 bases and J gave up 6 bases; unmatched junction bases: 8. This chain's CDR3 is CASSQTSGASPEQYF. The DNA of the CDR3 is TGTGCCAGCTCACAGACTAGCGGGGCATCTCCCGAGCAGTACTTC.

The gene calls are TRBV9 and TRBJ2-1; D is unresolved. Germline assignment: CDR1 SGDLS and CDR2 YYNGEE. Trimming took 0 bases from V and 9 from J, leaving 7 bases between them. This CDR3 has 12 amino acids. For the CDR3, the DNA is TGTGCCAGCAGCGTAGCTAAGGGTGAGCAGTTCTTC. Encoded protein: CASSVAKGEQFF.

In this sample, this clonotype turned up a few times. This chain uses TRBV20-1 with TRBJ1-1, with 7 bases matching TRBD1. The CDR3 is 13 residues long. The V and J ends lost 4 bases and 5 bases, in that order; junction bases with no gene match: 7. Germline CDR1 DFQATT, CDR2 SNEGSKA (reference sequence). CDR3 bases: TGCAGTGCTAATACAGGGGTACGGACTGAAGCTTTCTTT. It codes for CSANTGVRTEAFF.

This clonotype has only a few counts. The chain uses TRBV20-1 and TRBJ2-5; the D gene could be TRBD1 or TRBD2 (6 bases each). Germline CDR1 and CDR2: DFQATT and SNEGSKA (reference sequence). The CDR3 sequence is 15 residues long. V gave up 6 bases and J gave up 4 bases, with 21 bases separating them. The CDR3 protein is CSALRGAERRETQYF. The CDR3 nucleotides read TGCAGTGCCCTAAGGGGGGCAGAACGGCGAGAGACCCAGTACTTC.

Only a few counts were recorded for this clonotype. The rearrangement links TRBV20-1 to TRBJ2-7; D gene ambiguous. V dropped 3 bases and J dropped 12 bases, with 21 bases sitting between them. Per germline, CDR1 DFQATT and CDR2 SNEGSKA (reference sequence). The CDR3 is 13 residues long. This CDR3 reads CSARHSWLELVYF. The CDR3 nucleotides are TGCAGTGCTAGGCATTCATGGCTGGAGCTGGTGTACTTC.

This clonotype was detected only a few times. This rearrangement joins TRBV3-1 to TRBJ1-1; TRBD1 might be the D (5 bases). The V end lost 2 bases, the J end lost 1 base, and 8 bases lay between the germline ends. CDR1 is LGHDT, CDR2 YNNKEL, per germline (reference sequence). The CDR3 has 14 amino acids. The CDR3 spells CASSQYGGNTEAFF. In DNA, the CDR3 is TGTGCCAGCAGCCAATATGGGGGGAACACTGAAGCTTTCTTT.

V and J are TRBV7-2 and TRBJ2-6; no clear D. The V gene lost 2 bases and the J gene lost 0 bases, with 8 bases spanning the gap. The CDR3 runs to 16 residues. Germline loops: CDR1 SGHTA, CDR2 FQGNSA. This CDR3 reads CASSLYAYSGANVLTF. The CDR3 DNA reads TGTGCCAGCAGCTTATACGCTTACTCTGGGGCCAACGTCCTGACTTTC.

This clonotype has a handful of counts. The chain recombines TRBV5-1 with TRBJ2-2, with 10 nucleotides matching TRBD2. The CDR3 is 16 residues long. The germline gives CDR1 SGHRS, CDR2 YFSETQ. After removal of 0 bases from V and 7 bases from J, the junction contained 6 bases not matched to a gene. The CDR3 nucleotides read TGCGCCAGCAGCTTGGTTTTACTAGCGGGACTCGGGGAGCTGTTTTTT. Amino acids: CASSLVLLAGLGELFF.

The chain joins TRBV5-1 to TRBJ1-6; 8 positions agree with TRBD1. CDR3 length: 14 residues. Germline V CDR1 and CDR2: SGHRS, YFSETQ. Trimming removed 4 bases from V and 10 bases from J; junction bases left unmatched: 7. As DNA, the CDR3 is TGCGCCAGCAGCCCGGACAGGGTAAAGTCACCCCTCCACTTT. Translating it yields CASSPDRVKSPLHF. Variable domain in full (rest from reference TRBV5-1 and TRBJ1-6): KAGVTQTPRYLIKTRGQQVTLSCSPISGHRSVSWYQQTPGQGLQFLFEYFSETQRNKGNFPGRFSGRQFSNSRSEMNVSTLELGDSALYLCASSPDRVKSPLHFGNGTRLTVT.

The gene calls are TRBV28 and TRBJ1-2; D is perhaps TRBD1 (5 bases). Per germline, CDR1 MDHEN and CDR2 SYDVKM. Trimming pared 4 bases from V and 8 bases from J, leaving 11 bases between. CDR3 size: 12 residues. CDR3 nucleotide sequence: TGTGCCAGCAGTTGGGGGGGGAGAGGCTACACCTTC. Protein: CASSWGGRGYTF.

This clonotype turned up a few times. The chain recombines TRBV6-1 with TRBJ2-5; 7 nucleotides align to TRBD1. Germline values: CDR1 MNHNS, CDR2 SASEGT. There are 14 residues in the CDR3. J gave up 4 bases and V 1 base, and 3 bases lay outside the gene matches. This CDR3 is CASSEGHRGETQYF. CDR3 DNA sequence: TGTGCCAGCAGTGAAGGACACAGGGGAGAGACCCAGTACTTC.

The rearrangement links TRBV20-1 to TRBJ2-7; D is undetermined. The CDR3 runs 12 residues. Germline loops: CDR1 DFQATT, CDR2 SNEGSKA (reference sequence). The CDR3, as DNA: TGCAGCGTCGGTCGTCCACTGTACGAGCAGTACTTC. Protein product: CSVGRPLYEQYF.

The chain couples TRBV7-2 to TRBJ2-5; no firm D call. CDR3 length: 12 residues. Per germline, CDR1 SGHTA and CDR2 FQGNSA. V lost 6 bases to trimming and J lost 1 base, with 6 bases between them. CDR3 sequence: CASSRFQETQYF. As DNA, the CDR3 is TGTGCCAGCAGTCGTTTCCAAGAGACCCAGTACTTC.

This chain connects TRBV2 to TRBJ2-1; a weak D match, TRBD2 (6 bases). Germline V gene data show CDR1 as SNHLY and CDR2 as FYNNEI. This CDR3 is built from 15 residues. The V end was cut by 3 bases, the J end by 10 bases, with 19 bases between. The DNA of the CDR3 is TGTGCCAGCAGTGAGTCAGCGGCACGGGAGAGAGAGCAGTTCTTC. Its protein product is CASSESAAREREQFF. Full variable domain (rest looked up from reference TRBV2 and TRBJ2-1): EPEVTQTPSHQVTQMGQEVILRCVPISNHLYFYWYRQILGQKVEFLVSFYNNEISEKSEIFDDQFSVERPDGSNFTLKIRSTKLEDSAMYFCASSESAAREREQFFGPGTRLTVL.

This clonotype was seen a handful of times. The chain joins TRBV10-3 to TRBJ2-1; D is unresolved. V lost 3 bases and J lost 0, with 9 bases in between. This CDR3 is built from 15 residues. Germline V gives CDR1 ENHRY, CDR2 SYGVKD. Here the CDR3 reads CAISEYSSSYNEQFF. CDR3 sequence (DNA): TGTGCCATCAGTGAATACTCCTCCTCCTACAATGAGCAGTTCTTC.

This clonotype appeared a few times. This chain links TRBV5-1 with TRBJ2-7; maybe TRBD1 (6 bases). Trimming shortened V by 0 bases and J by 2 bases, and 15 bases separated the two germline ends. The CDR3 covers 16 residues. Germline values: CDR1 SGHRS, CDR2 YFSETQ. Here the CDR3 reads CASSLGVPGVPYEQYF. CDR3 nucleotide sequence: TGCGCCAGCAGCTTGGGTGTACCAGGGGTGCCCTACGAGCAGTACTTC.

This clonotype was seen at least ten times. The chain has TRBV20-1 and TRBJ2-1; 8 nucleotides agree with TRBD2. The CDR3 is made up of 13 amino acids. J gave up 7 bases and V 2 bases, and 4 bases lay outside the gene matches. The V gene's germline CDR1 is DFQATT and CDR2 SNEGSKA (reference sequence). CDR3 in DNA: TGCAGTGCTAGACCGGGACTAGGAAATGAGCAGTTCTTC. The encoded protein is CSARPGLGNEQFF.

Only a few counts were recorded for this clonotype. This chain links TRBV7-8 with TRBJ1-2, with D unresolved. Per the germline V gene, CDR1 is SGHVS and CDR2 is FQNEAQ. Trimming left V 5 bases short and J 5 bases short, with 12 bases between. This CDR3 region has 13 residues. The CDR3 here is CASSPDIGYGYTF. The CDR3 coding sequence is TGTGCCAGCAGCCCCGACATAGGTTATGGCTACACCTTC.

This clonotype was counted a few times. The V and J genes are TRBV7-8 and TRBJ1-3; D possibly corresponds to TRBD1 (5 bases). Trimming left V 5 bases short and J 0 bases short, with 17 bases between. Germline-derived CDR1 and CDR2 are SGHVS and FQNEAQ. CDR3 length equals 17 residues. The CDR3 nucleotides are TGTGCCAGCAGCCCGGAGTTGGGGCTCGGCTCTGGAAACACCATATATTTT. This sequence encodes CASSPELGLGSGNTIYF.

The chain is built from TRBV19 and TRBJ1-5, with no clear D. V was clipped by 10 bases and J by 2 bases, with 15 bases between them. Germline CDR1 reads LNHDA; CDR2 reads SQIVND (reference sequence). CDR3 length: 14 residues. The CDR3 loop is CATKRRERNQPQHF. In nucleotides, the CDR3 is TGTGCCACCAAGAGGCGGGAACGCAATCAGCCCCAGCATTTT.

V is TRBV28 and J is TRBJ2-5; D is possibly TRBD2 (6 bases). The CDR3 totals 17 residues. CDR1 is MDHEN, CDR2 SYDVKM, per germline. Trimming stripped 3 bases from V and 1 base from J, with 18 bases between. CDR3 sequence: CASSFPRGIDPQETQYF. CDR3 nucleotides: TGTGCCAGCAGTTTCCCCCGGGGGATCGACCCCCAAGAGACCCAGTACTTC.

This clonotype has just a few counts. The CDR3 region has the DNA TGCAGTGCTAGTAGGATAGCTAACTATGGCTACACCTTC. Protein: CSASRIANYGYTF. V is TRBV20-1 and J is TRBJ1-2, with D unclear. This CDR3 spans 13 amino acids. Trimming pared 3 bases from V and 0 bases from J, leaving 8 bases between. The germline V gene has CDR1 DFQATT and CDR2 SNEGSKA (reference sequence).

This clonotype is labeled hyperexpanded. V and J are TRBV29-1 and TRBJ2-1, with TRBD2 as a possible D gene (5 bases). Between the trimmed V and J ends, which lost 3 bases and 8 bases, there was a span of 14 bases. The germline V gene has CDR1 SQVTM and CDR2 ANQGSEA. This CDR3 is built from 13 residues. DNA of the CDR3: TGCAGCGTTGAGCGGGCCCCTTGGGATGAGCAGTTCTTC. It translates to CSVERAPWDEQFF.

The genes are TRBV4-1 and TRBJ1-1; tentatively, D is TRBD1 (5 bases). Germline V gives CDR1 MGHRA, CDR2 YSYEKL. The CDR3 has 15 residues. The ends were cut back, 3 bases at V and 5 bases at J, with 16 bases in the middle. Here the CDR3 reads CASSQTSPKGTEAFF. For the CDR3, the DNA is TGCGCCAGCAGCCAGACGTCACCTAAGGGGACTGAAGCTTTCTTT.

J is TRBJ2-7 and V is TRBV29-1; D unclear. The CDR3 is 12 amino acids. V lost 4 bases to trimming and J lost 4 bases, with 11 bases between them. CDR1 is SQVTM and CDR2 is ANQGSEA in the germline V gene. CDR3 amino acids: CSVGSGWYEQYF. The CDR3, as DNA: TGCAGCGTTGGGAGTGGATGGTACGAGCAGTACTTC.